Detailed here is one T cell receptor (beta chain). Its specificity is not known. V dropped 5 bases and J dropped 4; count of bases not matched to a gene: 9. The germline V gene has CDR1 ENHRY and CDR2 SYGVKD. CDR3 size: 16 residues. The data are from a study of identical twins. With template switching, a universal primer site was added, and the cDNA carried unique molecular identifiers. One entry per CDR3 protein results from TCRdb running MiXCR on the 5' RACE reads. The sample records 400,000 to 550,000 distinct CDR3 sequences, about 13% being singletons. The study's findings and limits: Memory repertoires showed no such pattern, whereas abundant cord blood beta clonotypes carried fewer insertions. It was cross-sectional statistical analysis, not following the same donors, that the conclusions relied on.

These sequences were also reported in another study, on yellow fever vaccine responses in identical twins. That publication notes: Reportedly, the T cell response mounted by twins to vaccine seemed partly convergent, partly personalized.

V usage is TRBV10-3 and J usage is TRBJ2-3, with 10 bases aligning to TRBD2. The sequencing input was CD4+ T cells sorted from blood. This sequence originates from a woman between 18 and 29 years old in good health. The CDR3 protein is CAISQILAGQSDTQYF. CDR3 DNA sequence: TGTGCCATCAGTCAGATACTAGCGGGGCAGTCAGATACGCAGTATTTT.